This TCR beta chain was captured by sequencing in a study of Graves' ophthalmopathy and Graves' hyperthyroidism. The length of the CDR3 is 13 residues. CDR1 and CDR2 from the germline V gene are LNHDA and SQIVND (reference sequence). V gave up 2 bases and J gave up 8 bases, with 10 bases separating them. Beta-chain TCR CDR3 regions were amplified from RNA transcripts. Scientists carried out first-round RT-PCR using HTBI primers and then a second-round multiplex PCR. TCRdb analysed the multiplex PCR reads with MiXCR anew, one entry per CDR3 protein. The profile shows more than 1,000,000 distinct CDR3 sequences, about 36% of them singletons.

The gene calls are TRBV19 and TRBJ2-1, with D perhaps TRBD1 (7 bases). The sample taken for sequencing was peripheral blood or thyroid tissue (not recorded which). The TCR was taken from an adult man with Graves' hyperthyroidism. The CDR3 bases are TGTGCCAGTAGTATATCCAGGGGGGATGAGCAGTTCTTC. Protein product: CASSISRGDEQFF.